This paragraph covers one T cell receptor (beta chain) sequence. Antigen: not known. The data are from a study of T cell responses to AZD1222 COVID-19 vaccine. The table came from immunoSEQ multiplex PCR; TCRdb's copy has only in-frame clones and leaves some out. The data show about 110,000 clones, around 90% seen once. The CDR3 spans 12 residues. Trimming shortened V by 3 bases and J by 3 bases, and 6 bases separated the two germline ends. Germline V gives CDR1 SNHLY, CDR2 FYNNEI. Study conclusions and caveats: It should be noted that donors were predominantly white British and more often female, and clonal diversity was possibly underestimated.

The origin of this receptor is an adult in good health. Sequenced here: peripheral blood, sampled on day 0 of AZD1222 vaccination. The rearrangement joins TRBV2 to TRBJ2-7; D is undetermined. The chain's CDR3 is CASSEGYYEQYF. CDR3 nucleotides: TGTGCCAGCAGTGAGGGGTACTACGAGCAGTACTTC. The complete variable domain, with remaining parts taken from reference TRBV2 and TRBJ2-7, reads EPEVTQTPSHQVTQMGQEVILRCVPISNHLYFYWYRQILGQKVEFLVSFYNNEISEKSEIFDDQFSVERPDGSNFTLKIRSTKLEDSAMYFCASSEGYYEQYFGPGTRLTVT.